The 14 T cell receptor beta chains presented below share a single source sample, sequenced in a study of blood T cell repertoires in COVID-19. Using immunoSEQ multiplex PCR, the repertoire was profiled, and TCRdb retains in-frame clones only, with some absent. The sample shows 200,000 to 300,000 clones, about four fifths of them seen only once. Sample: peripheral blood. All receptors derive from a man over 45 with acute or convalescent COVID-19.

This chain's CDR3 is CASSLGQGSGYTF. The CDR3 nucleotides read TGTGCCAGCAGCTTGGGACAGGGTTCTGGCTACACCTTC. The chain recombines TRBV5-4 with TRBJ1-2; 7 nucleotides agree with TRBD1. After removal of 0 bases from V and 7 bases from J, the junction contained 3 bases not matched to a gene. The CDR3 runs to 13 residues. From germline, CDR1 is SGHNT and CDR2 YYREEE (reference sequence). Drawing the rest from reference TRBV5-4 and TRBJ1-2, the complete variable domain is ETGVTQSPTHLIKTRGQQVTLRCSSQSGHNTVSWYQQALGQGPQFIFQYYREEENGRGNFPPRFSGLQFPNYSSELNVNALELDDSALYLCASSLGQGSGYTFGSGTRLTVV.

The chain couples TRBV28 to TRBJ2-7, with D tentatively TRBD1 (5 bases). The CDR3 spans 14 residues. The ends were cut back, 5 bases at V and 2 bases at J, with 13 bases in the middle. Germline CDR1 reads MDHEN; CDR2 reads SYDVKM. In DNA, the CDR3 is TGTGCCAGCAGTATTCCAGGGAATACCTACGAGCAGTACTTC. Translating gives CASSIPGNTYEQYF.

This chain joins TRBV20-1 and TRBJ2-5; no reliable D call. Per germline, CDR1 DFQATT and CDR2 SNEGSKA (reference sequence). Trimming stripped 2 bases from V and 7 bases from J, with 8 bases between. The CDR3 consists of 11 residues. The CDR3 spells CSARSQWTQYF. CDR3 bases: TGCAGTGCTAGATCCCAATGGACCCAGTACTTC.

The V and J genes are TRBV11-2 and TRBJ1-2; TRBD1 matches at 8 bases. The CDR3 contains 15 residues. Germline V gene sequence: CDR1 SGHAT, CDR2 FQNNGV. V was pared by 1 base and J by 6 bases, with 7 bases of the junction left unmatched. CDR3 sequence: CASSLVRTGKDGYTF. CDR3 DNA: TGTGCCAGCAGCTTAGTTAGGACAGGGAAGGATGGCTACACCTTC.

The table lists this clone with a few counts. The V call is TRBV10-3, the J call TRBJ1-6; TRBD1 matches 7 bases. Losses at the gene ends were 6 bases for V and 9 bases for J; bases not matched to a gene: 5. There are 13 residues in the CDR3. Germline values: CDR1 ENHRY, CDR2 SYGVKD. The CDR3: CAIRDRVASPLHF. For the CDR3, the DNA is TGTGCCATCAGAGACAGGGTTGCTTCACCCCTCCACTTT.

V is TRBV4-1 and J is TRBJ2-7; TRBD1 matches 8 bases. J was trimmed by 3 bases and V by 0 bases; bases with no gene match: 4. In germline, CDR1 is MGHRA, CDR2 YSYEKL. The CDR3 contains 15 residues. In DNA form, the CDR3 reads TGCGCCAGCAGCCAAGAAGGCAGGGGGCTCTACGAGCAGTACTTC. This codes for CASSQEGRGLYEQYF.

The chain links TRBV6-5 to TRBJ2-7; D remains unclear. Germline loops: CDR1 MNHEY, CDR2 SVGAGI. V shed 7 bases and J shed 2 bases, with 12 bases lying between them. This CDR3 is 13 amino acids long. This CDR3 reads CASTALEAYEQYF. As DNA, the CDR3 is TGTGCCAGCACAGCTCTCGAGGCCTACGAGCAGTACTTC.

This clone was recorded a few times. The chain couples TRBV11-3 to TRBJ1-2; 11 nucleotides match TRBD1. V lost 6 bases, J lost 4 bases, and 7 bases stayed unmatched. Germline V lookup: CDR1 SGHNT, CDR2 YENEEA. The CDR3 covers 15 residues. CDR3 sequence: CASRRTGGNRYGYTF. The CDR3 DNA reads TGTGCCAGCAGAAGGACAGGGGGCAACCGCTATGGCTACACCTTC.

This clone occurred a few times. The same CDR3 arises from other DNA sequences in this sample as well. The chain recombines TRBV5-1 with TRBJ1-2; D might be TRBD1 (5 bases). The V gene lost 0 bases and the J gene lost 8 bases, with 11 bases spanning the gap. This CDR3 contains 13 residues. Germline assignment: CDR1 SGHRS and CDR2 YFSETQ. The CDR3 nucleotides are TGCGCCAGCAGCTTGGGGCAGGGAGGGGGCTACACCTTC. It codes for CASSLGQGGGYTF.

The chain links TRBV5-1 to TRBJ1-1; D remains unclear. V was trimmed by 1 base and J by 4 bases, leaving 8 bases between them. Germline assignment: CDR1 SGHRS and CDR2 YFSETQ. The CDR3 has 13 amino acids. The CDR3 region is CASSLSRGTEAFF. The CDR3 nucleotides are TGCGCCAGCAGCTTGTCTCGGGGCACTGAAGCTTTCTTT. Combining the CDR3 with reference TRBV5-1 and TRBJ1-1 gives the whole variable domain KAGVTQTPRYLIKTRGQQVTLSCSPISGHRSVSWYQQTPGQGLQFLFEYFSETQRNKGNFPGRFSGRQFSNSRSEMNVSTLELGDSALYLCASSLSRGTEAFFGQGTRLTVV.

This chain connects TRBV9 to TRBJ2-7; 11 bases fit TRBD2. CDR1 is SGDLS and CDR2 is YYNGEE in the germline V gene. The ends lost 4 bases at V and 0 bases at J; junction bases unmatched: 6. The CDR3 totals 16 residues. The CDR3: CASSISGTSGSYEQYF. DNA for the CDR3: TGTGCCAGCAGCATAAGCGGGACTAGCGGCTCCTACGAGCAGTACTTC. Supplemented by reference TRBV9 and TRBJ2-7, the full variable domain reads DSGVTQTPKHLITATGQRVTLRCSPRSGDLSVYWYQQSLDQGLQFLIQYYNGEERAKGNILERFSAQQFPDLHSELNLSSLELGDSALYFCASSISGTSGSYEQYFGPGTRLTVT.

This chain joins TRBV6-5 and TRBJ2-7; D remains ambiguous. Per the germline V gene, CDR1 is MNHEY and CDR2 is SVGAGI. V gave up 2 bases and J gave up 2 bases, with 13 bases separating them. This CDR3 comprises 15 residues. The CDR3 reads CASSYTAQAPYEQYF. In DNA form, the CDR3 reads TGTGCCAGCAGTTACACCGCCCAGGCTCCCTACGAGCAGTACTTC.

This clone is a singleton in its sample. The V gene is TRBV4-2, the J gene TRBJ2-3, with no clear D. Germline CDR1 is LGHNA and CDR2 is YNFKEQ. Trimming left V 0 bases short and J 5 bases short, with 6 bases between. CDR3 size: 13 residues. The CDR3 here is CASSQDRLDTQYF. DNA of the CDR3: TGTGCCAGCAGCCAAGATCGGTTAGATACGCAGTATTTT.

The CDR3 sequence: CASSSSAGEGEQFF. CDR3 coding DNA: TGTGCCAGCAGCTCTTCAGCGGGAGAGGGGGAGCAGTTCTTC. This chain joins TRBV7-2 and TRBJ2-1, with 8 positions matching TRBD2. Trimming took 4 bases from V and 10 from J; bases not matched to a gene: 9. Germline V lookup: CDR1 SGHTA, CDR2 FQGNSA. The CDR3 extends over 14 amino acids.